This TCR beta chain was retrieved from a study of shared clonotypes between healthy human individuals. Germline CDR1 MDHEN, CDR2 SYDVKM. CDR3 length: 12 amino acids. The germline V and J ends were trimmed by 6 bases and 2 bases, with 8 bases remaining between them. Using immunoSEQ multiplex PCR, the repertoire was profiled, and TCRdb retains in-frame clones only, with some absent. This table holds more than 400,000 clones, 65% to 85% found once. The source is a woman in her 40s in good health. Some clones in this sample may be carry-over from other donors' samples. The genes are TRBV28 and TRBJ2-7; D is unresolved. The specimen sequenced was PBMCs. CDR3 protein: CASSHPPYEQYF. The CDR3 coding sequence is TGTGCCAGCAGCCATCCACCCTACGAGCAGTACTTC.